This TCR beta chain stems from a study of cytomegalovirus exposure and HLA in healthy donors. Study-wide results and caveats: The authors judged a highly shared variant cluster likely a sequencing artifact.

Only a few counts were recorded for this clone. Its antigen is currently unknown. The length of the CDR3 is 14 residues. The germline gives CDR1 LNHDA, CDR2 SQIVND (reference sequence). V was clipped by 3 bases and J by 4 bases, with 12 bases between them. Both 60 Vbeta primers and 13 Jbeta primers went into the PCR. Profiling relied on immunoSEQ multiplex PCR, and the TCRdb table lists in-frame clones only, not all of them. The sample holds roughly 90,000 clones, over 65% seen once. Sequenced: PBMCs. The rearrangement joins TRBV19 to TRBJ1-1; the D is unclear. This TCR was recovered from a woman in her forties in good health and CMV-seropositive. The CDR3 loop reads CASSILAGSTEAFF. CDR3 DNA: TGTGCCAGTAGTATCCTTGCGGGATCCACTGAAGCTTTCTTT.